The rows below give T cell receptor beta chains drawn from one sample of a study of beta chain features in type 1 diabetes. Assay used: immunoSEQ multiplex PCR; TCRdb lists only in-frame clones, some missing. The table lists about 290,000 clones, about 7.8% of them singletons, with roughly 1% in the top ten. The specimen sequenced was central memory CD4+ T cells from blood. The receptors originated from a woman between 18 and 29 years old in good health. Both conserved end residues are part of each CDR3. The order of the fields is clone size, J gene, V gene, D gene, CDR3 length, CDR3 DNA, CDR3 protein. The D gene is left open where the match is weak. Part of the rows lack a size; the others show once, few, many or a class for expanded clones.

clone size: few; J gene: TRBJ1-3; V gene: TRBV28; D gene: .; CDR3 length: 16; CDR3 DNA: TGTGCCAGCAGTTTCGAGGGCCGATGGTCTGGAAACACCATATATTTT; CDR3 protein: CASSFEGRWSGNTIYF
clone size: .; J gene: TRBJ2-6; V gene: TRBV7-2; D gene: TRBD2; CDR3 length: 14; CDR3 DNA: TGTGCCAGCAGCCGGGGGGCTGGGGCCAACGTCCTGACTTTC; CDR3 protein: CASSRGAGANVLTF
clone size: many; J gene: TRBJ1-1; V gene: TRBV21-1; D gene: .; CDR3 length: 11; CDR3 DNA: TGTGCCAGCAGCGAGGGCCAGGAAGCTTTCTTT; CDR3 protein: CASSEGQEAFF
clone size: .; J gene: TRBJ2-3; V gene: TRBV29-1; D gene: .; CDR3 length: 15; CDR3 DNA: TGCAGCGTCCGAACCAGGGTCGGGAGCACAGATACGCAGTATTTT; CDR3 protein: CSVRTRVGSTDTQYF
clone size: .; J gene: TRBJ1-5; V gene: TRBV6-5; D gene: TRBD1; CDR3 length: 14; CDR3 DNA: TGTGCCAGCAGGGGACAGGGGGTGTATCAGCCCCAGCATTTT; CDR3 protein: CASRGQGVYQPQHF
clone size: few; J gene: TRBJ1-2; V gene: TRBV2; D gene: TRBD1; CDR3 length: 13; CDR3 DNA: TGTGCCAGCAGTCAGACAGGGGCGCGGGGCTACACCTTC; CDR3 protein: CASSQTGARGYTF
clone size: .; J gene: TRBJ1-2; V gene: TRBV21-1; D gene: .; CDR3 length: 12; CDR3 DNA: TGTGCCAGCAGCCAGACAAGCTATGGCTACACCTTC; CDR3 protein: CASSQTSYGYTF
clone size: .; J gene: TRBJ2-1; V gene: TRBV4-3; D gene: .; CDR3 length: 15; CDR3 DNA: TGCGCCAGCAGCCAAGACTGGCGAACAGACAATGAGCAGTTCTTC; CDR3 protein: CASSQDWRTDNEQFF
clone size: .; J gene: TRBJ1-1; V gene: TRBV10-3; D gene: .; CDR3 length: 14; CDR3 DNA: TGTGCCATCAAGCTCGACAGAAAGAACACTGAAGCTTTCTTT; CDR3 protein: CAIKLDRKNTEAFF
clone size: few; J gene: TRBJ2-2; V gene: TRBV5-4; D gene: TRBD1; CDR3 length: 16; CDR3 DNA: TGTGCCAGCAGCCGAGACCGGGACAGGGGCTCCGGGGAGCTGTTTTTT; CDR3 protein: CASSRDRDRGSGELFF
clone size: many; J gene: TRBJ1-2; V gene: TRBV28; D gene: .; CDR3 length: 13; CDR3 DNA: TGTGCCAGCAGTTCTCTCACCAGGGATGGCTACACCTTC; CDR3 protein: CASSSLTRDGYTF
clone size: .; J gene: TRBJ1-2; V gene: TRBV9; D gene: .; CDR3 length: 13; CDR3 DNA: TGTGCCAGCAGCGTAAGGGACGGTAGCGGCTACACCTTC; CDR3 protein: CASSVRDGSGYTF
clone size: .; J gene: TRBJ1-1; V gene: TRBV28; D gene: .; CDR3 length: 13; CDR3 DNA: TGTGCCAGTCTGGGATTCGTGAACACTGAAGCTTTCTTT; CDR3 protein: CASLGFVNTEAFF
clone size: .; J gene: TRBJ1-5; V gene: TRBV28; D gene: .; CDR3 length: 14; CDR3 DNA: TGTGCCAGCACCCCTGGGGGGGGCAATCAGCCCCAGCATTTT; CDR3 protein: CASTPGGGNQPQHF